These T cell receptor beta chains were read from a single sample in a study of cytomegalovirus exposure and HLA in healthy donors. This table comes from immunoSEQ multiplex PCR, and its TCRdb copy is limited to in-frame clones, with some not included. Among about 150,000 clones listed, approximately 82% were seen once. Sequenced sample: PBMCs. The receptors here all came from a woman in her 50s in good health and CMV-seropositive. CDR3s include the opening cysteine and the closing phenylalanine or tryptophan. A D gene is named only where the DNA matches it firmly. Not all rows give a size; the values are once, few, many and, for expanded clones, a class.

clone size	D gene	V gene	CDR3 protein
.	TRBD1	TRBV5-5	CASSSGGDYGYTF
.	TRBD2	TRBV4-1	CASSQVLSTSGGYEQYF
few	TRBD1	TRBV5-1	CASSHVGTGGYGYTF
.	TRBD2	TRBV30	CAWSLGAGDVAGTQYF
.	.	TRBV4-1	CASSPLGATNTEAFF
.	.	TRBV6-6	CASMRENTEAFF
.	TRBD1	TRBV29-1	CSVAGTGGFSGGAGELFF
.	.	TRBV18	CASSPQGKRAPLHF
.	.	TRBV7-9	CASRSYTEAFF
.	.	TRBV9	CASSVSGGGGNTIYF
once	.	TRBV11-2	CASSFSLSTGELFF
.	TRBD2	TRBV2	CAGSGGAGMNTQYF
few	TRBD1	TRBV6-6	CASSYLRQGRDTQYF
once	.	TRBV27	CASSFLPNEQFF
.	.	TRBV6-5	CASGRGSGANVLTF
.	.	TRBV5-6	CASSFGGRNEQFF
.	.	TRBV30	CAWSVAGSYEQYF
.	.	TRBV5-1	CASSLDTGGYNEQFF
.	.	TRBV7-2	CASSREVGSPLHF
.	.	TRBV2	CASTQTPPGLASDTQYF
.	.	TRBV4-2	CASSQDRTALAKNIQYF
.	.	TRBV4-1	CASQGLDNEQFF
once	.	TRBV6-1	CASMGAQGNTEAFF
.	TRBD1	TRBV11-1	CASSLQPRGNSYNEQFF
.	TRBD1	TRBV6-1	CASKKTGDPGNTIYF
.	.	TRBV7-9	CASSWASSYEQYF
.	TRBD1	TRBV6-1	CASSDRTGVSSYEQYF
.	TRBD1	TRBV18	CASSPDRGDYGYTF
.	.	TRBV7-2	CASSLAEGTTYEQYF
.	TRBD2	TRBV6-1	CASSGSTSGGTDTQYF
few	.	TRBV14	CASSQGRHTDTQYF
.	.	TRBV6-5	CASSYATEVAYEQYF
.	.	TRBV10-3	CAISAEGYEQYF
.	.	TRBV6-1	CASSSGNTGELFF
.	.	TRBV4-1	CASSQERLQGSGELFF
.	TRBD1	TRBV7-2	CASSFDRDNEAFF
.	.	TRBV12-5	CASGPGGGAYGYTF
.	TRBD1	TRBV5-6	CASSGRDRTNSPLHF
.	TRBD1	TRBV13	CASSLAGQPTEQFF
.	TRBD1	TRBV14	CASSQEEGGLHNEQFF
.	.	TRBV2	CASRFAGDQPQHF
.	TRBD1	TRBV11-2	CASSRRQGGLTYEQYF
.	TRBD2	TRBV15	CATSGRTRVYEQFF
once	.	TRBV5-5	CASSLDISYEQYF
.	.	TRBV27	CASSLSGGTYEQYF
once	TRBD1	TRBV30	CAWRDRVGSPLHF
.	TRBD1	TRBV28	CASSGDRGNQPQHF
.	TRBD2	TRBV7-8	CASSYSGGAVDTQYF
.	TRBD1	TRBV6-6	CAGQGDKAGYTF
.	TRBD1	TRBV7-9	CASSLTGQGAEKLFF
.	.	TRBV6-6	CASSYGPAGGYTF
.	TRBD1	TRBV2	CASSTGGPYGEQYF
.	.	TRBV2	CASRLGTPSTDTQYF
.	TRBD1	TRBV7-4	CASSSGGPGLNSPLHF
.	TRBD2	TRBV10-2	CASSAGASGGVDTQYF
few	.	TRBV5-1	CASSRVTANTEAFF
.	.	TRBV30	CAWSPGSNYGYTF
.	.	TRBV19	CASSPRGVYEQYF
.	.	TRBV10-1	CASSESGRRGTGELFF
.	.	TRBV19	CASSIQSQALFF